The 31 T cell receptor beta chains in this list originate from one sample, sequenced in a study of cytomegalovirus exposure and HLA in healthy donors. The PCR ran on 60 Vbeta and 13 Jbeta primers. Only in-frame clones appear in the TCRdb table, and some are missing; sequencing was by immunoSEQ multiplex PCR. The data hold about 180,000 clones, with around 80% observed a single time. Sequencing was performed on PBMCs. The receptors originated from a woman between 40 and 50 years old in good health and CMV-seronegative.

This chain connects TRBV19 to TRBJ2-3; weak D call: TRBD1 (6 bases). The CDR3 has 15 residues. CDR1 is LNHDA, CDR2 SQIVND, per germline (reference sequence). V was cut by 4 bases and J by 0 bases, with 11 bases left in between. The CDR3 nucleotides read TGTGCCAGTAGTAACGGGACAAGAAGCACAGATACGCAGTATTTT. Its protein product is CASSNGTRSTDTQYF.

This clone was seen just once. This sequence joins TRBV6-1 and TRBJ1-1; D not certain. Trimming removed 4 bases from V and 4 bases from J, with 10 bases in between. The CDR3 contains 13 residues. Germline lookup yields CDR1 MNHNS and CDR2 SASEGT. CDR3 in DNA: TGTGCCAGCAGTGCTAGTCCCAGCACTGAAGCTTTCTTT. It specifies CASSASPSTEAFF.

The genes are TRBV5-4 and TRBJ1-2, with D possibly being TRBD1 (5 bases). V lost 1 base to trimming and J lost 3 bases, with 7 bases between them. The CDR3 is 13 residues long. CDR1 SGHNT and CDR2 YYREEE come from the germline V gene (reference sequence). The CDR3 sequence: CASSLSTDYGYTF. The CDR3 DNA reads as TGTGCCAGCAGCTTGTCGACAGACTATGGCTACACCTTC.

The chain is built from TRBV9 and TRBJ2-1, with 9 nucleotides matching TRBD2. The CDR3 has 15 amino acids. Germline lookup yields CDR1 SGDLS and CDR2 YYNGEE. V shed 0 bases, J shed 10 bases, and the junction held 8 bases outside the gene matches. CDR3 nucleotides: TGTGCCAGCAGCGTAGATGTTGCTAGCGGGAACGAGCAGTTCTTC. Translated, it gives CASSVDVASGNEQFF.

This clone showed up just a few times. The rearrangement joins TRBV5-1 to TRBJ2-2, with TRBD2 as a possible D gene (6 bases). The germline V gene has CDR1 SGHRS and CDR2 YFSETQ. CDR3 size: 14 residues. V lost 3 bases and J lost 5, with 11 bases in between. The CDR3, as DNA: TGCGCCAGCAGCTGGGACTGGCTAACCGGGGAGCTGTTTTTT. As protein: CASSWDWLTGELFF.

The V gene is TRBV11-2, the J gene TRBJ1-1; the match to TRBD1 covers 7 bases. This CDR3 has 16 amino acids. Germline values: CDR1 SGHAT, CDR2 FQNNGV. Unmatched junction bases numbered 6, after V lost 1 base and J lost 1 base. The CDR3 region is CASSLVMGQPNTEAFF. For the CDR3, the DNA is TGTGCCAGCAGCTTAGTTATGGGACAGCCGAACACTGAAGCTTTCTTT.

The sample holds a few counts of this clone. The chain recombines TRBV6-1 with TRBJ1-3; 8 bases map to TRBD1. V was pared by 4 bases and J by 2 bases, with 10 bases of the junction left unmatched. This CDR3 is built from 17 residues. CDR1 and CDR2 (germline): MNHNS, SASEGT. CDR3 sequence: CASSARVRGRTGNTIYF. CDR3 nucleotide sequence: TGTGCCAGCAGTGCCCGGGTCAGGGGGCGGACTGGAAACACCATATATTTT.

The rearrangement links TRBV19 to TRBJ1-5; D is possibly TRBD1 (5 bases). This CDR3 is 13 amino acids long. V lost 8 bases and J 4 bases, leaving 12 bases between the germline ends. Germline lookup yields CDR1 LNHDA and CDR2 SQIVND (reference sequence). The CDR3 nucleotides read TGTGCCAGTCATAGACAGATAAATCAGCCCCAGCATTTT. This codes for CASHRQINQPQHF.

The rearrangement joins TRBV7-2 to TRBJ1-2; TRBD1 aligns across 8 bases. This CDR3 region has 14 residues. Germline V lookup: CDR1 SGHTA, CDR2 FQGNSA. The V gene end was trimmed by 6 bases and the J gene end by 11 bases; junction bases not matched to a gene: 14. Written as DNA, the CDR3 is TGTGCCAGCAGTCCCGGGACAGGCCTGTTGTTGTACACCTTC. It translates to CASSPGTGLLLYTF.

This rearrangement joins TRBV29-1 to TRBJ2-3; D call uncertain. The CDR3 sequence is 12 residues long. Germline CDR1 reads SQVTM; CDR2 reads ANQGSEA. V was cut by 3 bases and J by 1 base, with 5 bases left in between. The CDR3 DNA reads as TGCAGCGTTGAGCCAGGCACAGATACGCAGTATTTT. Residues: CSVEPGTDTQYF.

The chain recombines TRBV7-9 with TRBJ2-5; D may be TRBD1 (6 bases). With 5 bases removed from V and 2 bases from J, the gap between germline ends came to 9 bases. The CDR3 covers 13 residues. Germline V CDR1 and CDR2: SEHNR, FQNEAQ (reference sequence). The CDR3 DNA follows: TGTGCCAGCAGCCGAACAGGGCAAGAGACCCAGTACTTC. Protein: CASSRTGQETQYF.

The CDR3 region is CASSEQGPNEKLFF. For the CDR3, the DNA is TGCGCCAGCAGTGAACAGGGGCCTAATGAAAAACTGTTTTTT. The chain links TRBV5-1 to TRBJ1-4; 7 nucleotides align to TRBD1. Germline V gene lookup returns CDR1 SGHRS and CDR2 YFSETQ. Trimming took 5 bases from V and 3 from J; bases not matched to a gene: 4. The CDR3 is made up of 14 amino acids.

This sequence joins TRBV6-1 and TRBJ2-5, with D possibly being TRBD1 (6 bases). The DNA end is a closer match to TRBJ2-7, so the J assignment may be wrong. The CDR3 contains 15 residues. Germline assignment: CDR1 MNHNS and CDR2 SASEGT. CDR3 in DNA: TGTGCCAGCAACCCAGATGACAGGACCTACTACGAGCAGTACTTC. Its protein is CASNPDDRTYYEQYF.

The chain uses TRBV6-1 and TRBJ2-1; 9 positions agree with TRBD2. The CDR3 is 15 amino acids. Germline V gene data show CDR1 as MNHNS and CDR2 as SASEGT. Unmatched junction bases numbered 6, after V lost 6 bases and J lost 3 bases. The CDR3 is CASRVSGGSYNEQFF. The CDR3 DNA sequence: TGTGCCAGCAGAGTAAGCGGGGGGAGCTACAATGAGCAGTTCTTC.

V is TRBV6-5 and J is TRBJ2-3; the D is unclear. From germline, CDR1 is MNHEY and CDR2 SVGAGI. The CDR3 is made up of 15 amino acids. Trimming shortened V by 2 bases and J by 0 bases, and 9 bases separated the two germline ends. CDR3 region: CASSYQAASTDTQYF. The CDR3 coding sequence is TGTGCCAGCAGTTACCAGGCAGCTAGCACAGATACGCAGTATTTT.

The genes are TRBV5-6 and TRBJ1-6, with 7 bases lining up with TRBD1. The CDR3 is 14 residues long. Germline lookup yields CDR1 SGHDT and CDR2 YYEEEE. Germline trimming cut 4 bases from V and 10 bases from J; bases unmatched to any gene: 8. The CDR3, as DNA: TGTGCCAGCAGCGAAGACAGGGTCGAGTCACCCCTCCACTTT. As protein: CASSEDRVESPLHF.

V is TRBV7-9 and J is TRBJ1-4; D might be TRBD1 (5 bases). From germline, CDR1 is SEHNR and CDR2 FQNEAQ (reference sequence). V shed 4 bases and J shed 8 bases, with 20 bases lying between them. The CDR3 consists of 16 residues. CDR3 in amino acids: CASSSGTPGRTEKLFF. The CDR3 nucleotides read TGTGCCAGCAGCTCCGGGACCCCCGGGAGAACCGAAAAACTGTTTTTT.

The chain carries TRBV30 and TRBJ2-7; D is uncertain. Germline CDR1 and CDR2: GTSNPN and SVGIG (reference sequence). The CDR3 totals 13 residues. V shed 2 bases and J shed 2 bases, with 10 bases lying between them. CDR3 sequence reads: CAWSLTGAYEQYF. CDR3 DNA: TGTGCCTGGAGTTTAACTGGAGCCTACGAGCAGTACTTC.

This clone was picked up one time. The chain joins TRBV5-1 to TRBJ2-5, with TRBD2 matching over 11 bases. CDR3 size: 13 residues. Germline V gene data show CDR1 as SGHRS and CDR2 as YFSETQ. With V trimmed by 4 bases and J by 5 bases, 1 base remained unmatched. Written as DNA, the CDR3 is TGCGCCAGCAGCCGGACTAGCGGGGAGACCCAGTACTTC. Residues: CASSRTSGETQYF.

This clone was seen only a few times. The rearrangement links TRBV28 to TRBJ1-5; 9 nucleotides match TRBD1. The CDR3 consists of 15 residues. V lost 1 base, J lost 6 bases, and 4 bases stayed unmatched. Germline V gene lookup returns CDR1 MDHEN and CDR2 SYDVKM. CDR3 sequence reads: CASSLLGTGSQPQHF. In DNA, the CDR3 is TGTGCCAGCAGTTTATTGGGGACAGGGAGTCAGCCCCAGCATTTT.

DNA of the CDR3: TGTGCCAGCAGCGTTCCCAGGGGTATGAACACTGAAGCTTTCTTT. Encoded protein: CASSVPRGMNTEAFF. The chain has TRBV5-4 and TRBJ1-1; TRBD1 is a possible D gene (6 bases). The CDR3 runs to 15 residues. Germline lookup yields CDR1 SGHNT and CDR2 YYREEE (reference sequence). The ends were cut back, 4 bases at V and 0 bases at J, with 13 bases in the middle.

The chain couples TRBV4-3 to TRBJ2-7, with TRBD2 matching 9 bases. V dropped 3 bases and J dropped 3; count of bases not matched to a gene: 9. CDR1 and CDR2 (germline): LGHNA, YSLEER. The CDR3 is made up of 16 amino acids. The CDR3 spells CASSQEWLAGNYEQYF. CDR3 in DNA: TGCGCCAGCAGCCAGGAGTGGCTAGCGGGGAACTACGAGCAGTACTTC.

This rearrangement joins TRBV7-2 to TRBJ2-3; tentative D call: TRBD2 (6 bases). Germline V lookup: CDR1 SGHTA, CDR2 FQGNSA. V dropped 3 bases and J dropped 2 bases, with 15 bases sitting between them. The CDR3 has 16 amino acids. Written as DNA, the CDR3 is TGTGCCAGCAGCTTCCCGACTAGTAACCCCACAGATACGCAGTATTTT. Protein sequence: CASSFPTSNPTDTQYF.

This chain uses TRBV5-1 with TRBJ2-7; 12 nucleotides align to TRBD2. V dropped 3 bases and J dropped 2; count of bases not matched to a gene: 9. CDR3 size: 17 residues. Germline V lookup: CDR1 SGHRS, CDR2 YFSETQ. As DNA, the CDR3 is TGCGCCAGCAGCTCAGGACTAGCGGGGCTATTACCCTACGAGCAGTACTTC. It codes for CASSSGLAGLLPYEQYF.

The V gene is TRBV5-4, the J gene TRBJ2-3; 11 bases are shared with TRBD2. The CDR3 contains 16 residues. CDR1 SGHNT and CDR2 YYREEE come from the germline V gene (reference sequence). V shed 5 bases and J 2 bases; nucleotides not matched to a gene: 7. The CDR3 DNA sequence: TGTGCCAGCAGAAATCCTAGCGGGGGGATCACAGATACGCAGTATTTT. It is translated as CASRNPSGGITDTQYF.

The rearrangement joins TRBV2 to TRBJ2-1; 8 nucleotides agree with TRBD2. J gave up 5 bases and V 5 bases, and 8 bases lay outside the gene matches. This CDR3 is 15 amino acids long. Per the germline V gene, CDR1 is SNHLY and CDR2 is FYNNEI. The CDR3 nucleotides read TGTGCCAGCAGTACCCGGGGGGGGCGAGACAATGAGCAGTTCTTC. This translates into CASSTRGGRDNEQFF.

V gene TRBV6-1 combines with J gene TRBJ1-3, with unresolved D. The germline V and J ends were trimmed by 10 bases and 0 bases, with 13 bases remaining between them. The CDR3 runs to 14 residues. In germline, CDR1 is MNHNS, CDR2 SASEGT. The CDR3 here is CATGEGSSGNTIYF. The CDR3 DNA reads as TGTGCCACCGGGGAGGGAAGCTCTGGAAACACCATATATTTT.

The rearrangement joins TRBV14 to TRBJ1-1, with D possibly matching TRBD1 (5 bases). This CDR3 region has 13 residues. Germline values: CDR1 SGHDN, CDR2 FVKESK. V lost 3 bases, J lost 2 bases, and 7 bases lay in between. As DNA, the CDR3 is TGTGCCAGCAGCCAGCAGGGTAACACTGAAGCTTTCTTT. As protein: CASSQQGNTEAFF. The full variable domain, rest sourced from reference TRBV14 and TRBJ1-1, is EAGVTQFPSHSVIEKGQTVTLRCDPISGHDNLYWYRRVMGKEIKFLLHFVKESKQDESGMPNNRFLAERTGGTYSTLKVQPAELEDSGVYFCASSQQGNTEAFFGQGTRLTVV.

This chain links TRBV19 with TRBJ1-5, with D maybe TRBD1 (5 bases). Trimming stripped 3 bases from V and 10 bases from J, with 25 bases between. From germline, CDR1 is LNHDA and CDR2 SQIVND (reference sequence). The CDR3 loop spans 17 amino acids. The CDR3 bases are TGTGCCAGTAGTATGACAGTCAGGGCAACGGTGAAGGATCCCCAGCATTTT. It translates to CASSMTVRATVKDPQHF.

This chain uses TRBV2 with TRBJ2-5; 9 nucleotides align to TRBD1. The DNA end lines up better with TRBJ2-7; the J call may be wrong. CDR3 length: 14 amino acids. The germline gives CDR1 SNHLY, CDR2 FYNNEI. For the CDR3, the DNA is TGTGCCAGCAGGGGGGACAGGGTCGGCTACGAGCAGTACTTC. This sequence encodes CASRGDRVGYEQYF.

The chain joins TRBV5-1 to TRBJ2-2; the match to TRBD2 covers 9 bases. The V and J ends lost 4 bases and 6 bases, in that order; junction bases with no gene match: 7. The CDR3 totals 15 residues. Germline V lookup: CDR1 SGHRS, CDR2 YFSETQ. CDR3 protein: CASSIPGLASGELFF. In DNA, the CDR3 is TGCGCCAGCAGCATTCCGGGACTAGCATCCGGGGAGCTGTTTTTT.